The source of this TCR beta chain is a study of cytomegalovirus exposure and HLA in healthy donors. Points from the study as a whole: Across donors, sequencing depth was assumed by presence/absence analyses to be roughly uniform.

A note on this clone: Antigen unknown.

V lost 0 bases to trimming and J lost 3 bases, with 13 bases between them. This CDR3 contains 17 residues. Per the germline V gene, CDR1 is SGDLS and CDR2 is YYNGEE. PCR used 60 Vbeta primers and 13 Jbeta primers. Clones were read by immunoSEQ multiplex PCR, and TCRdb kept only the in-frame ones, dropping some. The profile shows over 150,000 clones, 70% to 85% of them singletons. Source material: PBMCs. The sequence was obtained from a man aged 40-49 years in good health and CMV-seronegative. The rearrangement links TRBV9 to TRBJ2-6; possible D gene TRBD2, 6 bases. CDR3 in amino acids: CASSVGRAINGANVLTF. Here the CDR3 DNA reads TGTGCCAGCAGCGTAGGGAGGGCGATTAATGGGGCCAACGTCCTGACTTTC. Based on the CDR3 plus reference TRBV9 and TRBJ2-6, the full variable domain is DSGVTQTPKHLITATGQRVTLRCSPRSGDLSVYWYQQSLDQGLQFLIQYYNGEERAKGNILERFSAQQFPDLHSELNLSSLELGDSALYFCASSVGRAINGANVLTFGAGSRLTVL.